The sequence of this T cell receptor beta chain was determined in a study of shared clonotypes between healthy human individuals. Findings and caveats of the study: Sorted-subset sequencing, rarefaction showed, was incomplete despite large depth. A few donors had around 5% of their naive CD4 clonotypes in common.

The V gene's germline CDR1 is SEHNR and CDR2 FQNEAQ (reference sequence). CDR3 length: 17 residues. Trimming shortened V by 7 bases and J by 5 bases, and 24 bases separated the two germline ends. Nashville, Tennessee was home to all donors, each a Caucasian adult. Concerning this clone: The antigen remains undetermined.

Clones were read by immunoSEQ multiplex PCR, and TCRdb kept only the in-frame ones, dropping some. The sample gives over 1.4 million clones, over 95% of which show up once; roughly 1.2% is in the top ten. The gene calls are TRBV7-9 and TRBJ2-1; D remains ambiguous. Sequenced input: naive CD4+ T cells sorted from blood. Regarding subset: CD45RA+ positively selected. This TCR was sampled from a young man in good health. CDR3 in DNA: TGTGCCAGCACCAAACCGCTCGGAGAACCCCCCGACAATGAGCAGTTCTTC. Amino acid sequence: CASTKPLGEPPDNEQFF.